This TCR beta chain was recorded in a study of CD4 and CD8 cells across lung adenocarcinoma regions. The CDR3 extends over 18 amino acids. CDR1 and CDR2 from the germline V gene are MNHNS and SASEGT. One entry per CDR3 protein, called by TCRdb with MiXCR from the PCR reads. The sample lists 8,500 to 10,000 distinct CDR3 sequences, approximately 50% occurring once. Samples came from patients with localized non-small cell lung adenocarcinoma. This clonotype came up a few times. The chain carries TRBV6-1 and TRBJ2-1; TRBD1 aligns across 10 bases. TRBJ2-5 explains the end of the DNA better; the J call may be wrong. The receptor's source is a male donor with lung adenocarcinoma. The CD4 and CD8 labels of this study may be unreliable. Sequences were obtained from CD4+ T cells from the margin of a lung tumor. CDR3 sequence reads: CASSENGRTGGRRETQYF. In DNA form, the CDR3 reads TGTGCCAGCAGTGAAAACGGAAGGACAGGGGGTCGAAGAGAGACCCAGTACTTC.